This TCR beta chain was found in a study of T cells in Graves' hyperthyroidism and ophthalmopathy. Trimming left V 0 bases short and J 0 bases short, with 6 bases between. The CDR3 is 14 residues long. The germline CDR1 and CDR2 sequences are SGHRS and YFSETQ. A few counts support this clonotype. The investigators amplified TCR beta CDR3 regions from RNA transcripts. A set of HTBI primers served as the primers for a first-round RT-PCR of the TCR CDR3. Each CDR3 protein gets one entry after TCRdb re-called the multiplex PCR reads with MiXCR. The sample has about 400,000 distinct CDR3 sequences, roughly 14% seen once.

The receptor was derived from a man younger than 35 with Graves' ophthalmopathy. The sample comprised blood. J is TRBJ2-5 and V is TRBV5-1; no definite D call. DNA of the CDR3: TGCGCCAGCAGCTTGGTGGCTAACCAAGAGACCCAGTACTTC. It specifies CASSLVANQETQYF.